This T cell receptor beta chain was found in a study of post-analysis software for immune sequencing data (dated by TCRdb to between 2015 and 2017). In terms of the full investigation: Disease courses on record covered relapsing-remitting, secondary progressive and progressive-relapsing multiple sclerosis, though some patients had no subtype annotation. The patient repertoires were compared against roughly 12 previously published healthy control repertoires obtained from donors aged roughly 6 to 28 years. A subset of samples was prepared in parallel using single-end sample barcoding, then pooled and co-amplified after Illumina adapter ligation.

Concerning this clonotype itself: Its antigen is still unknown. No much larger clonotype is one base removed from it; base qualities were not supplied.

To demonstrate the VDJtools post-analysis software, the study profiled TCR beta repertoires from the peripheral blood of about a dozen young patients with multiple sclerosis. Multiple sclerosis patients were children and adolescents aged about 6 to 15 years. The protocol used for the library was PCR. This sample was sequenced with an Illumina HiSeq 2500. Unique molecular identifiers were incorporated into TCR beta cDNA libraries to reduce PCR and sequencing biases. About 500,000 cDNA molecules were obtained for every 1 to 10 million input T cells, so each molecule roughly corresponded to one T cell. The patient libraries were prepared and sequenced using the same protocol as the earlier healthy control dataset. Within a given batch, samples were prepared together, multiplexed and sequenced on the same HiSeq lane. As for how the authors treated the data: Raw barcoded reads were processed with MIGEC, and single-read molecular identifier groups were discarded before consensus assembly and CDR3 extraction. Clonotype tables were post-analysed with VDJtools, and diversity was normalized by down-sampling all datasets to the smallest sample size. In repertoire overlap clustering, CDR3 amino acid sequences, but not nucleotide sequences, were matched to correct batch-related cross-sample contamination. In TCRdb, the public reads were trimmed at Q25 with fastp and aligned with MiXCR, with productive beta chains retained. For every CDR3 protein sequence, its rows merge into one entry that carries the most common genes and DNA. For this entry, the V and J calls and clone size follow TCRdb and not the study's own pipeline. Here the sample has just over 250,000 distinct CDR3 sequences; around 34% occur a single time. 4% to 6% of the sample is in the top ten clones.

V ends up 6 bases short and J 4 bases short, with an unmatched junction base count of 10. The CDR3 spans 15 residues, from the cysteine through the phenylalanine. Only the CDR3 DNA stays, 45 bases, in frame from base 1. CDR1 DFQATT and CDR2 SNEGSKA are derived from the germline V gene (reference sequence). Study-level results and caveats: Significantly lower normalized Chao1 diversity was found in multiple sclerosis patients than in controls, suggesting substantial peripheral T-cell clonal expansion. The control group was slightly older than the multiple sclerosis patient group. Significantly higher frequencies in patients than in controls were found for about five TRBV segments, including TRBV5-6, TRBV5-1 and TRBV20-1. When samples were clustered directly using the F measure, samples prepared in the same batch co-clustered strongly, which prompted a batch-effect correction.

The receptor comes from a girl under 18 with multiple sclerosis. The chain links TRBV20-1 with TRBJ2-7; 12 nucleotides in the junction match TRBD2. Sequenced material: blood. The DNA sequence reads TGCAGTGCCCATTCGACTAGCGGGGGAAGGTACGAGCAGTACTTC. Its translation reads: CSAHSTSGGRYEQYF.